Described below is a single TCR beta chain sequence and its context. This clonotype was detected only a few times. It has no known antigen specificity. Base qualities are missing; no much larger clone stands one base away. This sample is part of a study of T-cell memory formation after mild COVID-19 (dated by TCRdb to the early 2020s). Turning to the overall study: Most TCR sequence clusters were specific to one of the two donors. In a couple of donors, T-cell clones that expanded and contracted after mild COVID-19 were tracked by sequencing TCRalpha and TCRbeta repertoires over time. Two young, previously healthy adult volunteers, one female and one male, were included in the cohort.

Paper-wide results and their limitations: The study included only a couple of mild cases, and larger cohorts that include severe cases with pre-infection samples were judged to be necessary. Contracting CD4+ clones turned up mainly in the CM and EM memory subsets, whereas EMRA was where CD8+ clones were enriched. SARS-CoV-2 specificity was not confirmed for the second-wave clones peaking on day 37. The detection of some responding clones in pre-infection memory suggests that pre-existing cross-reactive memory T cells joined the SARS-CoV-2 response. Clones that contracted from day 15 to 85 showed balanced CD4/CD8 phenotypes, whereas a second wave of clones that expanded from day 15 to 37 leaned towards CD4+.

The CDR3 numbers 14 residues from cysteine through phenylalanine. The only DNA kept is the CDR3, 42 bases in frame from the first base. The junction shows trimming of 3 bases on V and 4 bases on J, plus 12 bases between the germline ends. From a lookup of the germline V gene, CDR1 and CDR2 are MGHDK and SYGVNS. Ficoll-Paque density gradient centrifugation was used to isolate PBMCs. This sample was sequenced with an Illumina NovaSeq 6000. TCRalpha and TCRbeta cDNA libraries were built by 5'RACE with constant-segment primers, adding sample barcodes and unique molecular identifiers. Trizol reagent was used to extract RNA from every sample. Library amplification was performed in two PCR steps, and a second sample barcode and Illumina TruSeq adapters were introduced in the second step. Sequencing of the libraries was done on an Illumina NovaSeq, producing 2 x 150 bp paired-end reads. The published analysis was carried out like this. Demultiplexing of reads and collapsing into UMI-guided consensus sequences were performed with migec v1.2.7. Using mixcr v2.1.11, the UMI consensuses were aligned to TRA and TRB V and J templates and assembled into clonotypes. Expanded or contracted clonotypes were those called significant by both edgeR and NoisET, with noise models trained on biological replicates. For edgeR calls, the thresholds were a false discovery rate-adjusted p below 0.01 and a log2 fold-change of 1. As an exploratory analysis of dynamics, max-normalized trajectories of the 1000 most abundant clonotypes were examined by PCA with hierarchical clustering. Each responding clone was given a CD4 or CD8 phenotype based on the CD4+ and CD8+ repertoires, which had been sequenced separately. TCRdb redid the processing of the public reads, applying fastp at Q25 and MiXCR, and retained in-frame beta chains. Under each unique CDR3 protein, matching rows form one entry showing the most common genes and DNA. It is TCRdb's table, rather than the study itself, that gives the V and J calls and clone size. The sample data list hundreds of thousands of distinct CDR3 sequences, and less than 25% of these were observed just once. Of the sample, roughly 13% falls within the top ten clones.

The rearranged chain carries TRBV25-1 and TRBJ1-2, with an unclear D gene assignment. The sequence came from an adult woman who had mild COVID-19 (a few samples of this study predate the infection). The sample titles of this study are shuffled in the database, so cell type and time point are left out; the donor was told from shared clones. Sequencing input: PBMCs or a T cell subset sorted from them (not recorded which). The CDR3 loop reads CASSDQAPGYGYTF. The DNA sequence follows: TGTGCCAGCAGTGATCAGGCTCCCGGCTATGGCTACACCTTC.